This T cell receptor beta chain comes out of a study of blood T cells in healthy people across ages. V lost 7 bases and J lost 8, with 15 bases in between. The CDR3 extends over 12 amino acids. Germline V gene sequence: CDR1 SQVTM, CDR2 ANQGSEA. Per sample, at least 5 micrograms of total RNA were extracted. The second PCR ran roughly 6 to 11 cycles with a sample-barcoded 5' primer and J-beta primers. Researchers report that a template-switch adaptor with 12 random nucleotides tagged each cDNA molecule. One entry per CDR3 protein, called by TCRdb with MiXCR from the 5' RACE reads. The sample contains hundreds of thousands of distinct CDR3 sequences, roughly 49% of which appear only once.

The TCR comes from a woman aged 55-70 years in good health. The chain links TRBV29-1 to TRBJ2-1; weak D call: TRBD2 (6 bases). Sequencing was carried out using blood. DNA of the CDR3: TGCAGCGGAGAACTAGCTAGCGATGAGCAGTTCTTC. Its protein is CSGELASDEQFF.